This is a list of T cell receptor beta chains from one sample in a study of PD-L1 blockade in urothelial cancer. TCRdb's table, derived via immunoSEQ multiplex PCR, lists solely in-frame clones and lacks some. Of about 49,000 clones in the sample, 79% were seen once. The sequencing used PBMCs, collected around atezolizumab (anti-PD-L1) treatment. These TCRs come from a man between 65 and 85 years old with urothelial cancer. Both conserved end residues are part of each CDR3. Fields, in order: D gene, clone size, J gene, V gene, CDR3 protein, CDR3 DNA. A D gene is named only where the DNA matches it firmly. Where a row states a size, it is once, few, many or the class of an expanded clone; other rows omit it.

TRBD2 | . | TRBJ2-3 | TRBV27 | CASSKPLAGGRAADTQYF | TGTGCCAGCAGTAAGCCGCTAGCGGGAGGGCGAGCCGCAGATACGCAGTATTTT
TRBD2 | . | TRBJ2-7 | TRBV7-9 | CASGGKGGSTYEQYF | TGTGCCAGCGGGGGGAAGGGCGGGAGCACCTACGAGCAGTACTTC
TRBD2 | . | TRBJ2-3 | TRBV7-9 | CASSRVIRLAGGNTQYF | TGTGCCAGCAGCCGCGTCATCCGACTAGCGGGTGGGAATACGCAGTATTTT
. | . | TRBJ1-2 | TRBV19 | CASSIDGQPTDGYTF | TGTGCCAGTAGTATCGACGGACAACCAACTGATGGCTACACCTTC
TRBD2 | . | TRBJ2-2 | TRBV13 | CASSFRLAGNTGELFF | TGTGCCAGCAGCTTCCGACTAGCGGGAAACACCGGGGAGCTGTTTTTT
TRBD2 | . | TRBJ2-2 | TRBV7-9 | CASWIAGVAGELFF | TGTGCCAGCTGGATTGCGGGGGTCGCCGGGGAGCTGTTTTTT
TRBD2 | . | TRBJ2-1 | TRBV6-5 | CASRPGLAYNEQFF | TGTGCCAGCAGACCGGGACTAGCCTACAATGAGCAGTTCTTC
. | . | TRBJ2-7 | TRBV5-6 | CASSLEVEGGYF | TGTGCCAGCAGCTTGGAAGTGGAAGGGGGGTACTTC
. | . | TRBJ1-5 | TRBV6-5 | CASSRGGNQPQHF | TGTGCCAGCAGTAGGGGAGGAAATCAGCCCCAGCATTTT
TRBD1 | . | TRBJ2-2 | TRBV30 | CAWSVVDRVAGELFF | TGTGCCTGGAGTGTAGTCGACAGGGTGGCCGGGGAGCTGTTTTTT
. | . | TRBJ1-3 | TRBV19 | CASSTGQVGNTIYF | TGTGCCAGTAGTACTGGCCAGGTTGGAAACACCATATATTTT
. | once | TRBJ2-7 | TRBV7-9 | CASSRYRKPYEQYF | TGTGCCAGCAGCCGGTACAGGAAACCCTACGAGCAGTACTTC
. | once | TRBJ2-5 | TRBV11-3 | CASTLALAQETQYF | TGTGCCAGCACCTTAGCACTAGCACAAGAGACCCAGTACTTC
TRBD1 | once | TRBJ2-7 | TRBV5-6 | CASSIGQGGEYF | TGTGCCAGCAGCATCGGACAGGGGGGGGAGTACTTC
TRBD1 | once | TRBJ2-7 | TRBV7-6 | CASSSRTGGDEQYF | TGTGCCAGCAGCTCCCGGACAGGGGGCGACGAGCAGTACTTC
TRBD1 | few | TRBJ1-1 | TRBV19 | CASRPDRDTEAFF | TGTGCCAGTAGACCCGACAGGGACACTGAAGCTTTCTTT
. | few | TRBJ2-3 | TRBV12-2 | CASRLADREEADTQYF | TGTGCAAGTCGCTTAGCGGACAGGGAGGAGGCAGATACGCAGTATTTT
TRBD2 | . | TRBJ2-7 | TRBV9 | CASSVGFSGTDEQYF | TGTGCCAGCAGCGTAGGTTTTAGCGGGACGGACGAGCAGTACTTC
. | . | TRBJ2-2 | TRBV27 | CASSLFPPGELFF | TGTGCCAGCAGTTTATTCCCCCCAGGGGAGCTGTTTTTT
. | . | TRBJ1-1 | TRBV7-2 | CASSALGGAATEAFF | TGTGCCAGCAGCGCCCTAGGGGGGGCCGCTACTGAAGCTTTCTTT
. | . | TRBJ2-7 | TRBV28 | CASSIRVEEQYF | TGTGCCAGCAGTATCCGGGTTGAGGAGCAGTACTTC
. | . | TRBJ2-5 | TRBV15 | CATSRGGAGSETQYF | TGTGCCACCAGCAGAGGGGGTGCGGGGTCAGAGACCCAGTACTTC
TRBD2 | . | TRBJ2-7 | TRBV6-4 | CASSDSSLAGDNYEQYF | TGTGCCAGCAGTGACAGTAGTCTAGCGGGAGACAACTACGAGCAGTACTTC
TRBD2 | . | TRBJ2-3 | TRBV2 | CASSGSGRATDTQYF | TGTGCCAGCAGCGGAAGCGGGAGGGCCACAGATACGCAGTATTTT
. | few | TRBJ2-2 | TRBV19 | CASSIFGVSTGELFF | TGTGCCAGTAGTATATTCGGAGTAAGCACCGGGGAGCTGTTTTTT
TRBD2 | . | TRBJ2-3 | TRBV9 | CASSVGTSGSTDTQYF | TGTGCCAGCAGCGTAGGAACTAGCGGTAGCACAGATACGCAGTATTTT
TRBD2 | medium-sized | TRBJ2-1 | TRBV9 | CASSVVSGAHNEQFF | TGTGCCAGCAGCGTAGTTAGCGGGGCACACAATGAGCAGTTCTTC
. | . | TRBJ2-7 | TRBV6-5 | CASSYSLRGEQYF | TGTGCCAGCAGTTACTCCCTCCGGGGCGAGCAGTACTTC
. | . | TRBJ1-1 | TRBV10-2 | CASKLTRDSANTEAFF | TGCGCCAGCAAGCTGACCCGCGACAGTGCGAACACTGAAGCTTTCTTT
. | . | TRBJ1-2 | TRBV7-3 | CASSTVNGNGYTF | TGTGCCAGCAGCACAGTAAACGGGAATGGCTACACCTTC
TRBD1 | . | TRBJ2-1 | TRBV5-1 | CASSLPGGDEQFF | TGCGCCAGCAGCTTACCAGGGGGTGATGAGCAGTTCTTC